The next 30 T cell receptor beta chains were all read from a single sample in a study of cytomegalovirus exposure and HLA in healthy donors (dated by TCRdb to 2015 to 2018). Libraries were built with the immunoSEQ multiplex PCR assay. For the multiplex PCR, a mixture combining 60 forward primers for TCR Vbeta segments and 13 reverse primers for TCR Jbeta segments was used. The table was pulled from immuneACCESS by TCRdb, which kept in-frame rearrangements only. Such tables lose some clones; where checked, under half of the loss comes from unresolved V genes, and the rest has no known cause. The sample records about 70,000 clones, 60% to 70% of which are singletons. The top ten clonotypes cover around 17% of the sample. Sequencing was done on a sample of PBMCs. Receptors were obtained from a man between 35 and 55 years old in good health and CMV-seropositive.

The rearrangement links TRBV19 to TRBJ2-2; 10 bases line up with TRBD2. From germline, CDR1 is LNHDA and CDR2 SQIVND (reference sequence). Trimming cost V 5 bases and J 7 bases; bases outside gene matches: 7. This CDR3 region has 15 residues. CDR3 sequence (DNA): TGTGCCAGTAGTCGGGCTAGCGGGAGCGGCGGGGAGCTGTTTTTT. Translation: CASSRASGSGGELFF.

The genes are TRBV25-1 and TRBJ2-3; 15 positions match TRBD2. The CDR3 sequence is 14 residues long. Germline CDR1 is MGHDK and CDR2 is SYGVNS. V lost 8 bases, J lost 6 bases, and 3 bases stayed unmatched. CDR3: CASGTSGGRDTQYF. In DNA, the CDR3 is TGTGCCAGCGGGACTAGCGGGGGGAGGGATACGCAGTATTTT.

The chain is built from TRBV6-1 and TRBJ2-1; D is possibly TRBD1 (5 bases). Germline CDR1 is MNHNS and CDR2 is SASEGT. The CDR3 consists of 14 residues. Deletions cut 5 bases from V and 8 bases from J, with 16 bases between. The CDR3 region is CASSPGVWGHEQFF. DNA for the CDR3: TGTGCCAGCAGTCCTGGGGTATGGGGCCATGAGCAGTTCTTC.

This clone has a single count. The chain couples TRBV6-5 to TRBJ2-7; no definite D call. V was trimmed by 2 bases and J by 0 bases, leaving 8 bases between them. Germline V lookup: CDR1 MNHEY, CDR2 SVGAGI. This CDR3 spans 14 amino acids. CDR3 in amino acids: CASSYAAFSYEQYF. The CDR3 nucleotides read TGTGCCAGCAGTTACGCGGCTTTCTCCTACGAGCAGTACTTC.

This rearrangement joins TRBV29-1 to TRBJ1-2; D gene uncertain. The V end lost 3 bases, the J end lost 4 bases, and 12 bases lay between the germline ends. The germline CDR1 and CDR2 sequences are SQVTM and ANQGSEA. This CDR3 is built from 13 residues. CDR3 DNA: TGCAGCGTTGATGAGTTGATAGTCTATGGCTACACCTTC. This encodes CSVDELIVYGYTF.

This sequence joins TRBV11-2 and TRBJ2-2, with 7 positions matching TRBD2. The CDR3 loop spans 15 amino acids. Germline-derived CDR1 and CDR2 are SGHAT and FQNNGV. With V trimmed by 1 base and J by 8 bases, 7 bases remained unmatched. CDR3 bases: TGTGCCAGCAGCTTAGCCCCTGGCGGGAGTGGGGAGCTGTTTTTT. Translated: CASSLAPGGSGELFF. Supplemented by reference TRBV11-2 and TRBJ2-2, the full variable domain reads EAGVAQSPRYKIIEKRQSVAFWCNPISGHATLYWYQQILGQGPKLLIQFQNNGVVDDSQLPKDRFSAERLKGVDSTLKIQPAKLEDSAVYLCASSLAPGGSGELFFGEGSRLTVL.

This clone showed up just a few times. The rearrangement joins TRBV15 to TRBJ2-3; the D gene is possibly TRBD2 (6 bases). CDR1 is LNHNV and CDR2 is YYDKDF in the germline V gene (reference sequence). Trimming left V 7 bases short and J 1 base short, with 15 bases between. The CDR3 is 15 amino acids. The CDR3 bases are TGTGCCACCAACACCCCCGGCGGGGGCACAGATACGCAGTATTTT. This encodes CATNTPGGGTDTQYF.

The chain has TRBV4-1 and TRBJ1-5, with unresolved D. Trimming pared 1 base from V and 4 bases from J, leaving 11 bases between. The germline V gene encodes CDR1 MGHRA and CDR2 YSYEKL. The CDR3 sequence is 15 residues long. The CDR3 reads CASSQGAQLNQPQHF. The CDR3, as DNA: TGCGCCAGCAGCCAAGGGGCACAGTTAAATCAGCCCCAGCATTTT.

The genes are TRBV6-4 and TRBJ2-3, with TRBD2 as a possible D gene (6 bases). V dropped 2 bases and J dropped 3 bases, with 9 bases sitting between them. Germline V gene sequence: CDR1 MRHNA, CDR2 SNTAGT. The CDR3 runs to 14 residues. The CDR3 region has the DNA TGTGCCAGCAGTGACGGTCTAGCGACAGATACGCAGTATTTT. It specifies CASSDGLATDTQYF.

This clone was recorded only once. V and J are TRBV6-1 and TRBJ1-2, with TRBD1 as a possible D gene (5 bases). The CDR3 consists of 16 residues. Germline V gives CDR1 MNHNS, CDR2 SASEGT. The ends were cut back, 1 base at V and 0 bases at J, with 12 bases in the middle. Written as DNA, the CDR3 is TGTGCCAGCAGTGAAGATGGGACTCCTCCTAACTATGGCTACACCTTC. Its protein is CASSEDGTPPNYGYTF.

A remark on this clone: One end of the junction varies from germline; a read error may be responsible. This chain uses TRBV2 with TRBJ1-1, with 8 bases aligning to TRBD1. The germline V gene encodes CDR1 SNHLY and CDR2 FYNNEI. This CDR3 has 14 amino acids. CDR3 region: CAGSTGTGNTEAFF. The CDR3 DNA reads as TGTGCCGGCAGTACCGGGACAGGGAACACTGAAGCTTTCTTT.

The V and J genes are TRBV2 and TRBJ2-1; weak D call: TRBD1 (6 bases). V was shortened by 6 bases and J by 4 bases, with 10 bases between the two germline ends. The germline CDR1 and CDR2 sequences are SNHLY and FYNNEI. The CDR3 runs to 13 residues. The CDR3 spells CASRGGQYNEQFF. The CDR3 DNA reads TGTGCCAGCAGGGGCGGACAGTACAATGAGCAGTTCTTC.

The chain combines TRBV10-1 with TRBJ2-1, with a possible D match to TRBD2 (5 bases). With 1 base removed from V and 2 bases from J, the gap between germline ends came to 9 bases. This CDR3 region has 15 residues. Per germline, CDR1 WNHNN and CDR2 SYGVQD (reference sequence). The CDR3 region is CASSECAGPYNEQFF. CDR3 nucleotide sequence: TGCGCCAGCAGTGAGTGCGCGGGCCCCTACAATGAGCAGTTCTTC.

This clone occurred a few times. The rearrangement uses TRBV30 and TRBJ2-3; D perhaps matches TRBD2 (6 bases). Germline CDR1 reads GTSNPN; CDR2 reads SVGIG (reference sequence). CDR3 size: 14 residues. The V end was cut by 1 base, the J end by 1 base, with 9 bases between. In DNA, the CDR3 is TGTGCCTGGAGTGGGGGACTCGGCACAGATACGCAGTATTTT. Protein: CAWSGGLGTDTQYF. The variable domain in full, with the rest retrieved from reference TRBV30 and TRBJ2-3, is SQTIHQWPATLVQPVGSPLSLECTVEGTSNPNLYWYRQAAGRGLQLLFYSVGIGQISSEVPQNLSASRPQDRQFILSSKKLLLSDSGFYLCAWSGGLGTDTQYFGPGTRLTVL.

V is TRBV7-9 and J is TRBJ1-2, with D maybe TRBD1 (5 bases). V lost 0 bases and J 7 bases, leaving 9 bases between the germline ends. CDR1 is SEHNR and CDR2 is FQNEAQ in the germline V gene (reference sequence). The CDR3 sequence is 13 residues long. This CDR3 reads CASSLAQGFGYTF. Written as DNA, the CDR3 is TGTGCCAGCAGCTTAGCTCAGGGATTTGGCTACACCTTC.

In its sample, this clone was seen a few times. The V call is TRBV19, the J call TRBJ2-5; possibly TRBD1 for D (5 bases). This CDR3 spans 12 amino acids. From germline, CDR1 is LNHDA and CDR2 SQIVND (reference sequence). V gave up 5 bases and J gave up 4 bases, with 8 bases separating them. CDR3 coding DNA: TGTGCCAGTAGTGGGGCGTCAGAGACCCAGTACTTC. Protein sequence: CASSGASETQYF.

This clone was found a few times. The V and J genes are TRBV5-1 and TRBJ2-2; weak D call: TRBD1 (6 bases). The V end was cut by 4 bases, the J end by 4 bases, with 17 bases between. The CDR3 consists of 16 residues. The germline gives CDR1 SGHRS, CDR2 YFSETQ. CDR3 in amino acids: CASSPGWGQGTGELFF. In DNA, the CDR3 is TGCGCCAGCAGCCCTGGGTGGGGGCAGGGCACCGGGGAGCTGTTTTTT.

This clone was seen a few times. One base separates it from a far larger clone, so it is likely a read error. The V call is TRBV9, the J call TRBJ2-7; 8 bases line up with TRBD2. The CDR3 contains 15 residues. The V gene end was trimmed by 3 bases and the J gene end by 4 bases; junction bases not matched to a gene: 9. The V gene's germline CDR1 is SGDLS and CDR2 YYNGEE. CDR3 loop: CASSGGSGSSYEQYF. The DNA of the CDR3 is TGTGCCAGCAGCGGAGGGAGCGGGAGTTCTTACGAGCAGTACTTC.

CDR3 sequence reads: CASTVEAGGTQYF. The CDR3 coding sequence is TGTGCCAGTACGGTGGAGGCAGGCGGGACCCAGTACTTC. The chain has TRBV19 and TRBJ2-5, with D perhaps matching TRBD2 (5 bases). The CDR3 consists of 13 residues. The ends were cut back, 7 bases at V and 7 bases at J, with 16 bases in the middle. Germline V gene lookup returns CDR1 LNHDA and CDR2 SQIVND (reference sequence).

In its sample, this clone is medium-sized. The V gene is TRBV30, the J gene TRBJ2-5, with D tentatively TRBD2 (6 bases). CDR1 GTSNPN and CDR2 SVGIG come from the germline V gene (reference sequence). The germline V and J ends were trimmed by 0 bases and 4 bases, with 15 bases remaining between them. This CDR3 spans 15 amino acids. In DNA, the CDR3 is TGTGCCTGGAGTGTACCCGTCGGGGGACGAGAGACCCAGTACTTC. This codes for CAWSVPVGGRETQYF.

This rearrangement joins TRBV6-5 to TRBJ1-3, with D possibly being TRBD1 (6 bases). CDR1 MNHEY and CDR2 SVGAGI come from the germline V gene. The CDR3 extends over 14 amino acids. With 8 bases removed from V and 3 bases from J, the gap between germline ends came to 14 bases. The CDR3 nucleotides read TGTGCCAGCTCTACAGGGAGTAGTGGAAACACCATATATTTT. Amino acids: CASSTGSSGNTIYF.

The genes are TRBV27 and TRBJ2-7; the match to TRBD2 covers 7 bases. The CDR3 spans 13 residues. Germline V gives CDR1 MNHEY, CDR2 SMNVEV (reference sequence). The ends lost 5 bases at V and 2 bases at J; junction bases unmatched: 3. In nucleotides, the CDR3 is TGTGCCAGCAGTCGCGGGGGAGCCTACGAGCAGTACTTC. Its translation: CASSRGGAYEQYF.

The CDR3 sequence is CASSLDTTEAFF. The CDR3 DNA is TGTGCCAGCAGCTTAGATACTACTGAAGCTTTCTTT. J is TRBJ1-1 and V is TRBV7-2; D gene ambiguous. The CDR3 is 12 amino acids. Deletions cut 1 base from V and 5 bases from J, with 5 bases between. Germline V gene sequence: CDR1 SGHTA, CDR2 FQGNSA. Supplemented by reference TRBV7-2 and TRBJ1-1, the full variable domain reads GAGVSQSPSNKVTEKGKDVELRCDPISGHTALYWYRQSLGQGLEFLIYFQGNSAPDKSGLPSDRFSAERTGGSVSTLTIQRTQQEDSAVYLCASSLDTTEAFFGQGTRLTVV.

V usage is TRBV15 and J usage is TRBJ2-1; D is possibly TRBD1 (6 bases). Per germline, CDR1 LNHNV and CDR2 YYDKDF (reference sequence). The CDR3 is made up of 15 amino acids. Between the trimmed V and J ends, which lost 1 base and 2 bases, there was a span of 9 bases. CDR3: CATSRGQGPYNEQFF. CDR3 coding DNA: TGTGCCACCAGCAGAGGGCAGGGGCCCTACAATGAGCAGTTCTTC. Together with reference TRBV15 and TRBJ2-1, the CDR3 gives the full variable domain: DAMVIQNPRYQVTQFGKPVTLSCSQTLNHNVMYWYQQKSSQAPKLLFHYYDKDFNNEADTPDNFQSRRPNTSFCFLDIRSPGLGDTAMYLCATSRGQGPYNEQFFGPGTRLTVL.

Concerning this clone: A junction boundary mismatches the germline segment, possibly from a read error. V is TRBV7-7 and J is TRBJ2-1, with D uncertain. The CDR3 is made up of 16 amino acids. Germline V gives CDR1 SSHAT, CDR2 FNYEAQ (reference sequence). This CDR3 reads CASSLGRNNAYNEQFF. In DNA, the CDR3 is TGTGCTAGCAGCTTAGGGCGGAATAATGCATACAATGAGCAGTTCTTC.

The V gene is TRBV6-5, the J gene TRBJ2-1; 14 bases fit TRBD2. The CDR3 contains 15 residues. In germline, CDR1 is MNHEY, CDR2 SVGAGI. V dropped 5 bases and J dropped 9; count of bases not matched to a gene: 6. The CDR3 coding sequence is TGTGCCAGCAGTGTCTCGACTAGCGGGAGGGCTGAGCAGTTCTTC. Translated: CASSVSTSGRAEQFF.

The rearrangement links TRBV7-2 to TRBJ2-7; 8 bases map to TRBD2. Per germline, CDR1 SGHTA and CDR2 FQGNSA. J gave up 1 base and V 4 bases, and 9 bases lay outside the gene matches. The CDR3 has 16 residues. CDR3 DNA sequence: TGTGCCAGCAGCTACGGGTACGGGAGGGGGTCCTACGAGCAGTACTTC. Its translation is CASSYGYGRGSYEQYF.

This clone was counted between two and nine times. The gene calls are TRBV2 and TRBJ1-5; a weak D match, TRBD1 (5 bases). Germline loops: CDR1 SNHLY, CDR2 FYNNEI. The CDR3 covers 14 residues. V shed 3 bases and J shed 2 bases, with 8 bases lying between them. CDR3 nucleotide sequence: TGTGCCAGCAGTGATCTCAGGGGCAATCAGCCCCAGCATTTT. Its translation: CASSDLRGNQPQHF.

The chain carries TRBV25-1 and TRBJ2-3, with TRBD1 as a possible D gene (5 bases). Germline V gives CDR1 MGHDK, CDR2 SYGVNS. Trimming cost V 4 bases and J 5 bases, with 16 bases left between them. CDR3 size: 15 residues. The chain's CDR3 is CASSGPEKDIDTQYF. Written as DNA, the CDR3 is TGTGCCAGCAGTGGTCCGGAAAAGGACATAGATACGCAGTATTTT.

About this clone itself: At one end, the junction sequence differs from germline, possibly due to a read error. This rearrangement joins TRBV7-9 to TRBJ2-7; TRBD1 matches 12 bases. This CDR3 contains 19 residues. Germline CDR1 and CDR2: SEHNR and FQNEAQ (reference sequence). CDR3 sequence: CSSSPAAGTGGGSTYEQYF. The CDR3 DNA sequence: TGTTCCAGCAGCCCCGCCGCCGGGACAGGGGGCGGTTCAACCTACGAGCAGTACTTC.